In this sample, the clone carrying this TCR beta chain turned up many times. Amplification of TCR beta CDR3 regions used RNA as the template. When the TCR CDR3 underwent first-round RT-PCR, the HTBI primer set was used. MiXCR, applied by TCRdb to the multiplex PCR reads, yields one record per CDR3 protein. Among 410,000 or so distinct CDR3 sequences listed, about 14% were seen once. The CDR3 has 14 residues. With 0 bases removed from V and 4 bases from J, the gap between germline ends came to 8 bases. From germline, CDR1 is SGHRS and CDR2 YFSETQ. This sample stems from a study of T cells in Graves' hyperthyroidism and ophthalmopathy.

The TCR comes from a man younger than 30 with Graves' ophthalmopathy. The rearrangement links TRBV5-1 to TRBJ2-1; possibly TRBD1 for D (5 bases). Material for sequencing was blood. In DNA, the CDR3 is TGCGCCAGCAGCTTGGGACAGCCTTACAATGAGCAGTTCTTC. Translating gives CASSLGQPYNEQFF.